A single sample gave rise to the 2 T cell receptor beta chains below, sequenced in a study of cytomegalovirus exposure and HLA in healthy donors. PCR amplification relied on 60 Vbeta primers (plus 13 Jbeta primers). Method: immunoSEQ multiplex PCR; TCRdb's copy keeps in-frame clones and lacks some. This table holds over 95,000 clones, 82% found once. The sequenced sample was PBMCs. These receptor sequences come from a woman aged 18-29 years in good health and CMV-seronegative.

The V gene is TRBV6-5, the J gene TRBJ1-1; possibly TRBD1 for D (5 bases). The CDR3 runs 14 residues. Germline V gene lookup returns CDR1 MNHEY and CDR2 SVGAGI. Trimming pared 8 bases from V and 0 bases from J, leaving 13 bases between. DNA for the CDR3: TGTGCCAGCCGGGGGATAGGGATGAACACTGAAGCTTTCTTT. This sequence encodes CASRGIGMNTEAFF.

This rearrangement joins TRBV4-1 to TRBJ1-2; D unclear. Between the trimmed V and J ends, which lost 3 bases and 2 bases, there was a span of 10 bases. Germline V gene data show CDR1 as MGHRA and CDR2 as YSYEKL. The CDR3 is made up of 14 amino acids. The CDR3 sequence: CASSQPRENYGYTF. Here the CDR3 DNA reads TGCGCCAGCAGCCAGCCCCGGGAGAACTATGGCTACACCTTC.